This passage covers 26 T cell receptor beta chains from one sample sequenced in a study of shared clonotypes between healthy human individuals. Profiling relied on immunoSEQ multiplex PCR, and the TCRdb table lists in-frame clones only, not all of them. Among about 2.4 million clones listed, approximately 92% were seen once. The sequencing sample was made of naive CD4+ T cells sorted from blood. This sample's subset: CD45RA+ positively selected. Receptor source: a man younger than 35 in good health.

The chain is built from TRBV5-1 and TRBJ1-2; 7 bases map to TRBD1. CDR1 and CDR2 (germline): SGHRS, YFSETQ. The CDR3 sequence is 14 residues long. J lost 7 bases, V lost 6 bases, and 12 bases had no gene match. CDR3 bases: TGCGCCAGCACTCGGACAGGAGGGGATGGTGGCTACACCTTC. It translates to CASTRTGGDGGYTF.

This clone showed up just a few times. The CDR3 bases are TGTGCCAGCAGTTCATCCGGGACAGGGGGCGCGGAGACCCAGTACTTC. It specifies CASSSSGTGGAETQYF. The J gene is TRBJ2-5, the V gene TRBV6-6; 12 nucleotides agree with TRBD1. Germline lookup yields CDR1 MNHNY and CDR2 SVGAGI (reference sequence). The CDR3 has 16 residues. V lost 4 bases and J lost 5; bases outside the gene matches: 8.

This clone was counted once. Here the CDR3 reads CASSKGQVPYEQYF. As DNA, the CDR3 is TGTGCCAGCAGCAAGGGACAGGTCCCTTACGAGCAGTACTTC. V and J are TRBV28 and TRBJ2-7, with 8 nucleotides matching TRBD1. CDR1 is MDHEN, CDR2 SYDVKM, per germline. Trimming at V came to 6 bases and at J to 4 bases, leaving 8 bases not matched to a gene. The CDR3 is made up of 14 amino acids.

This sequence joins TRBV9 and TRBJ1-1, with TRBD1 identical over 10 bases. V lost 2 bases and J lost 1; bases outside the gene matches: 5. Germline V gives CDR1 SGDLS, CDR2 YYNGEE. There are 16 residues in the CDR3. This CDR3 is CASSVTTGGRNTEAFF. In DNA, the CDR3 is TGTGCCAGCAGCGTGACGACAGGGGGCCGGAACACTGAAGCTTTCTTT. The full variable domain, its missing parts supplied by reference TRBV9 and TRBJ1-1, is DSGVTQTPKHLITATGQRVTLRCSPRSGDLSVYWYQQSLDQGLQFLIQYYNGEERAKGNILERFSAQQFPDLHSELNLSSLELGDSALYFCASSVTTGGRNTEAFFGQGTRLTVV.

V is TRBV10-1 and J is TRBJ2-7; D might be TRBD1 (5 bases). Per the germline V gene, CDR1 is WNHNN and CDR2 is SYGVQD (reference sequence). This CDR3 is built from 13 residues. Trimming stripped 4 bases from V and 0 bases from J, with 7 bases between. CDR3 sequence reads: CASSGTGSYEQYF. The CDR3 DNA is TGCGCCAGCAGTGGCACAGGCTCCTACGAGCAGTACTTC.

V and J are TRBV7-8 and TRBJ1-2; D gene uncertain. V shed 2 bases and J shed 4 bases, with 11 bases lying between them. The germline V gene encodes CDR1 SGHVS and CDR2 FQNEAQ. The CDR3 has 14 amino acids. CDR3 DNA: TGTGCCAGCAGCTTAAATGAGCGACTCTATGGCTACACCTTC. Its translation: CASSLNERLYGYTF.

This chain connects TRBV4-2 to TRBJ2-5; 12 bases are a match to TRBD2. J lost 4 bases, V lost 4 bases, and 7 bases had no gene match. From germline, CDR1 is LGHNA and CDR2 YNFKEQ. This CDR3 spans 16 amino acids. CDR3 residues: CASSRPLAGGPETQYF. CDR3 DNA sequence: TGTGCCAGCAGCCGCCCACTAGCGGGGGGTCCAGAGACCCAGTACTTC.

The chain couples TRBV5-1 to TRBJ2-1, with 7 nucleotides matching TRBD1. After removal of 2 bases from V and 10 bases from J, the junction contained 6 bases not matched to a gene. Germline V gene lookup returns CDR1 SGHRS and CDR2 YFSETQ. The CDR3 contains 13 residues. CDR3 protein: CASSLTGVGEQFF. The CDR3 DNA is TGCGCCAGCAGCTTAACAGGGGTTGGGGAGCAGTTCTTC.

CDR3 coding DNA: TGTGCCAGTAGAATTTTCGGGGAAGAGAAAGGCTACACCTTC. It translates to CASRIFGEEKGYTF. The chain uses TRBV19 and TRBJ1-2; the D is unclear. The CDR3 is made up of 14 amino acids. Looked up from germline, CDR1 is LNHDA and CDR2 is SQIVND (reference sequence). V was pared by 6 bases and J by 8 bases, with 19 bases between.

The chain carries TRBV4-1 and TRBJ2-1, with 7 nucleotides matching TRBD2. CDR1 and CDR2 from the germline V gene are MGHRA and YSYEKL. The CDR3 is 14 residues long. The trim removed 4 bases at V and 7 bases at J, leaving 7 bases unmatched. CDR3 protein: CASSRLAGGNEQFF. DNA for the CDR3: TGCGCCAGCAGCCGACTAGCAGGAGGTAATGAGCAGTTCTTC.

The J gene is TRBJ2-7, the V gene TRBV7-2; D might be TRBD1 (5 bases). The CDR3 is 15 amino acids. The germline gives CDR1 SGHTA, CDR2 FQGNSA. Trimming stripped 5 bases from V and 3 bases from J, with 17 bases between. CDR3 amino acids: CASSLSQGSLYEQYF. The CDR3 DNA reads TGTGCCAGCAGCCTTAGCCAGGGCTCCCTCTACGAGCAGTACTTC.

Concerning this clone itself: Other DNA sequences of this sample code for an identical CDR3. CDR3: CASSLQNQPQHF. The CDR3, as DNA: TGTGCCAGCAGCCTACAGAATCAGCCCCAGCATTTT. The chain joins TRBV7-9 to TRBJ1-5; D not certain. V was cut by 5 bases and J by 4 bases, with 6 bases left in between. Per the germline V gene, CDR1 is SEHNR and CDR2 is FQNEAQ (reference sequence). The CDR3 runs 12 residues.

The rearrangement links TRBV7-9 to TRBJ2-1, with 11 bases matching TRBD2. The germline V gene encodes CDR1 SEHNR and CDR2 FQNEAQ (reference sequence). Trimming cost V 4 bases and J 8 bases; bases outside gene matches: 10. The CDR3 consists of 16 residues. In DNA form, the CDR3 reads TGTGCCAGCAGCTCGCAACTAGCGGGAGAGTGGTATGAGCAGTTCTTC. It yields the protein CASSSQLAGEWYEQFF.

The chain carries TRBV5-6 and TRBJ2-5; 11 bases match TRBD2. Trimming at V came to 2 bases and at J to 3 bases, leaving 9 bases not matched to a gene. The CDR3 is made up of 17 amino acids. The germline gives CDR1 SGHDT, CDR2 YYEEEE. DNA for the CDR3: TGTGCCAGCAGCTTCGAGCTTTTACTAGCGGGGGAAGAGACCCAGTACTTC. This gives the protein CASSFELLLAGEETQYF.

This chain connects TRBV6-1 to TRBJ2-5, with D possibly matching TRBD1 (6 bases). In germline, CDR1 is MNHNS, CDR2 SASEGT. The CDR3 sequence is 16 residues long. V dropped 2 bases and J dropped 3 bases, with 16 bases sitting between them. The CDR3 loop reads CASSEFWGPSEETQYF. CDR3 DNA: TGTGCCAGCAGTGAATTCTGGGGGCCTTCGGAAGAGACCCAGTACTTC.

This clone was detected a few times. The genes are TRBV6-5 and TRBJ1-5, with TRBD1 matching 7 bases. Trimming cost V 4 bases and J 5 bases; bases outside gene matches: 2. Germline-derived CDR1 and CDR2 are MNHEY and SVGAGI. This CDR3 spans 13 amino acids. CDR3 in amino acids: CASSWDSYQPQHF. The CDR3 DNA reads as TGTGCCAGCAGTTGGGACAGCTATCAGCCCCAGCATTTT.

The rearrangement joins TRBV4-2 to TRBJ1-6; 9 nucleotides match TRBD1. V shed 4 bases and J 0 bases; nucleotides not matched to a gene: 16. CDR3 length: 21 residues. CDR1 is LGHNA, CDR2 YNFKEQ, per germline. The CDR3 DNA sequence: TGTGCCAGCAGCCCAGATGGAACAGGGGGCATTAGGGGCTCCTATAATTCACCCCTCCACTTT. This encodes CASSPDGTGGIRGSYNSPLHF.

The CDR3 nucleotides read TGTGCCTGGAGTGTAGACTCCTATAATTCACCCCTCCACTTT. Translation: CAWSVDSYNSPLHF. This chain connects TRBV30 to TRBJ1-6; D not certain. Trimming shortened V by 0 bases and J by 0 bases, and 3 bases separated the two germline ends. There are 14 residues in the CDR3. Germline CDR1 GTSNPN, CDR2 SVGIG (reference sequence).

Turning to this clone: Distinct nucleotide sequences in the sample also encode this CDR3. The rearrangement joins TRBV18 to TRBJ1-5; unclear D gene. V was shortened by 3 bases and J by 7 bases, with 7 bases between the two germline ends. The CDR3 has 12 residues. Germline V gene sequence: CDR1 KGHSH, CDR2 LQKENI. CDR3 DNA sequence: TGTGCCAGCTCACCCCCTGACCAGCCCCAGCATTTT. It is translated as CASSPPDQPQHF.

This clone was seen only once. The V and J genes are TRBV30 and TRBJ2-1; maybe TRBD2 (6 bases). The CDR3 consists of 12 residues. Trimming took off 2 bases at V and 9 bases at J, with 11 bases between the two ends. Germline CDR1 reads GTSNPN; CDR2 reads SVGIG (reference sequence). The CDR3 DNA reads as TGTGCCTGGAGTCGTCTAGCGTTTGAGCAGTTCTTC. This sequence encodes CAWSRLAFEQFF.

The chain joins TRBV6-1 to TRBJ2-6; D gene ambiguous. The CDR3 is 14 amino acids. Trimming removed 4 bases from V and 4 bases from J, with 8 bases in between. CDR1 is MNHNS and CDR2 is SASEGT in the germline V gene. The CDR3 loop reads CASSAAVGANVLTF. CDR3 sequence (DNA): TGTGCCAGCAGTGCCGCTGTAGGGGCCAACGTCCTGACTTTC.

This chain connects TRBV6-5 to TRBJ2-7; weak D call: TRBD2 (7 bases). The CDR3 extends over 16 amino acids. Germline CDR1 MNHEY, CDR2 SVGAGI. V was pared by 2 bases and J by 5 bases, with 19 bases between. The CDR3: CASSYGWGGGRNEQYF. In DNA, the CDR3 is TGTGCCAGCAGTTACGGGTGGGGAGGGGGGCGGAACGAGCAGTACTTC.

The chain joins TRBV5-1 to TRBJ2-3; D is perhaps TRBD1 (5 bases). Trimming shortened V by 3 bases and J by 0 bases, and 11 bases separated the two germline ends. The CDR3 covers 15 residues. In germline, CDR1 is SGHRS, CDR2 YFSETQ. CDR3 coding DNA: TGCGCCAGCAGCTGGTCCTCAGGGAGCACAGATACGCAGTATTTT. Its translation is CASSWSSGSTDTQYF.

The CDR3, as DNA: TGTGCCAGCAGTTACGGAAGGGCTGAGACCCAGTACTTC. Amino acid sequence: CASSYGRAETQYF. The V call is TRBV6-6, the J call TRBJ2-5; D is unclear. V was clipped by 2 bases and J by 5 bases, with 9 bases between them. Germline V gives CDR1 MNHNY, CDR2 SVGAGI (reference sequence). This CDR3 has 13 residues.

The chain couples TRBV7-9 to TRBJ2-2, with 11 bases lining up with TRBD2. CDR3 length: 15 residues. Germline loops: CDR1 SEHNR, CDR2 FQNEAQ (reference sequence). V was clipped by 5 bases and J by 8 bases; unmatched bases: 7. The CDR3 spells CASSPTGTSGGELFF. As DNA, the CDR3 is TGTGCCAGCAGCCCTACCGGGACTAGCGGTGGGGAGCTGTTTTTT. The entire variable domain, with the rest obtained from reference TRBV7-9 and TRBJ2-2, is as follows: DTGVSQNPRHKITKRGQNVTFRCDPISEHNRLYWYRQTLGQGPEFLTYFQNEAQLEKSRLLSDRFSAERPKGSFSTLEIQRTEQGDSAMYLCASSPTGTSGGELFFGEGSRLTVL.

The V call is TRBV7-2, the J call TRBJ2-3; D perhaps matches TRBD2 (5 bases). In germline, CDR1 is SGHTA, CDR2 FQGNSA. This CDR3 region has 17 residues. V was clipped by 2 bases and J by 3 bases, with 18 bases between them. CDR3 residues: CASSLRAGPPVTDTQYF. CDR3 nucleotide sequence: TGTGCCAGCAGCTTAAGGGCGGGCCCCCCGGTAACAGATACGCAGTATTTT.